These 19 T cell receptor beta chains originate from one sample sequenced in a study of graft-versus-host responses after intestinal transplantation. The antigens for these receptors are not known. Clones were read by immunoSEQ multiplex PCR, and TCRdb kept only the in-frame ones, dropping some. The table lists some 90,000 clones, 75% to 90% of them singletons, with 0.11% in the top ten. The sequencing used unstimulated CD4+ T cells sorted from spleen or lymph node cells, collected before intestinal transplant. These receptors all come from a human donor who received an intestinal transplant.

There are a few counts of this clone. This rearrangement joins TRBV6-5 to TRBJ1-1, with TRBD1 matching 8 bases. The CDR3 runs 14 residues. Germline V gene sequence: CDR1 MNHEY, CDR2 SVGAGI. J gave up 2 bases and V 5 bases, and 4 bases lay outside the gene matches. This chain's CDR3 is CASSLGQGNTEAFF. CDR3 coding DNA: TGTGCCAGCAGTCTAGGACAGGGCAACACTGAAGCTTTCTTT.

The chain recombines TRBV7-3 with TRBJ1-1, with a weak D call TRBD1 (6 bases). V shed 2 bases and J shed 1 base, with 8 bases lying between them. Germline CDR1 SGHTA, CDR2 FQGTGA. The CDR3 loop spans 14 amino acids. The CDR3 protein is CASSLGGPNTEAFF. DNA of the CDR3: TGTGCCAGCAGCTTAGGGGGCCCGAACACTGAAGCTTTCTTT. The full variable domain, completed using reference TRBV7-3 and TRBJ1-1, is GAGVSQTPSNKVTEKGKYVELRCDPISGHTALYWYRQSLGQGPEFLIYFQGTGAADDSGLPNDRFFAVRPEGSVSTLKIQRTERGDSAVYLCASSLGGPNTEAFFGQGTRLTVV.

A note on this clone: Additional DNA sequences in this sample encode the identical CDR3. The chain employs TRBV6-5 and TRBJ2-5, with D possibly TRBD2 on 6 matching bases. Matching the DNA end better, TRBJ2-7 makes the J call doubtful. The CDR3 has 14 amino acids. CDR1 is MNHEY, CDR2 SVGAGI, per germline. The CDR3 nucleotides read TGTGCCAGCAGTTACTCGCGGGGTCCCTACGAGCAGTACTTC. It specifies CASSYSRGPYEQYF.

The genes are TRBV5-1 and TRBJ2-7, with D possibly matching TRBD1 (5 bases). Germline CDR1 SGHRS, CDR2 YFSETQ. The CDR3 is 14 residues long. V was trimmed by 4 bases and J by 6 bases, leaving 17 bases between them. CDR3 protein: CASSPLSGALEQYF. As DNA, the CDR3 is TGCGCCAGCAGCCCACTGTCTGGGGCCCTCGAGCAGTACTTC.

This clone was seen just once. The rearrangement uses TRBV27 and TRBJ2-1; TRBD1 matches 8 bases. Germline CDR1 and CDR2: MNHEY and SMNVEV (reference sequence). The trim removed 8 bases at V and 9 bases at J, leaving 9 bases unmatched. The length of the CDR3 is 13 residues. In DNA form, the CDR3 reads TGTGCCAGCGGAGGGACAGGTTCGGGTGAGCAGTTCTTC. It is translated as CASGGTGSGEQFF.

J is TRBJ2-5 and V is TRBV21-1; TRBD2, the table's D call, lacks a check against the DNA. TRBV21-1 is described as a pseudogene. This CDR3 is built from 16 residues. CDR3 in DNA: TGTGCCAGCAGCAAAGCTGCGGGGGGGCGGAGGGAGACCCAGTACTTC. Protein product: CASSKAAGGRRETQYF.

This chain connects TRBV15 to TRBJ1-2; D gene unclear. Trimming cost V 4 bases and J 6 bases, with 9 bases left between them. Germline CDR1 reads LNHNV; CDR2 reads YYDKDF (reference sequence). The CDR3 sequence is 12 residues long. CDR3 sequence: CATSNKLDGYTF. In DNA, the CDR3 is TGTGCCACCAGCAACAAGTTGGATGGCTACACCTTC.

The chain combines TRBV19 with TRBJ1-5; 9 nucleotides agree with TRBD1. The CDR3 totals 15 residues. CDR1 LNHDA and CDR2 SQIVND come from the germline V gene (reference sequence). Trimming took 0 bases from V and 6 from J; bases not matched to a gene: 3. The CDR3 coding sequence is TGTGCCAGTAGTATAGATGGGACAGGGAGTCAGCCCCAGCATTTT. It encodes CASSIDGTGSQPQHF.

The J gene is TRBJ1-3, the V gene TRBV2; TRBD1 matches 11 bases. Germline CDR1 and CDR2: SNHLY and FYNNEI. CDR3 length equals 16 residues. Trimming cost V 1 base and J 7 bases; bases outside gene matches: 6. CDR3 residues: CASSEVGQGVRNTIYF. CDR3 bases: TGTGCCAGCAGTGAAGTGGGACAGGGGGTTAGGAACACCATATATTTT.

V is TRBV5-4 and J is TRBJ1-3, with 8 bases matching TRBD1. This CDR3 spans 19 amino acids. With 4 bases clipped from V and 3 bases from J, the junction kept 18 bases outside the gene matches. Germline V CDR1 and CDR2: SGHNT, YYREEE (reference sequence). CDR3 amino acids: CASSRVWTGRPSDGNTIYF. The CDR3 coding sequence is TGTGCCAGCAGCCGGGTCTGGACAGGGCGTCCCTCGGATGGAAACACCATATATTTT.

This rearrangement joins TRBV29-1 to TRBJ1-1, with TRBD1 matching 7 bases. CDR1 SQVTM and CDR2 ANQGSEA come from the germline V gene. The V and J ends lost 6 bases and 2 bases, in that order; junction bases with no gene match: 12. The CDR3 is 15 residues long. The CDR3: CSVVGRGTANTEAFF. CDR3 sequence (DNA): TGCAGCGTCGTCGGACGGGGGACAGCTAACACTGAAGCTTTCTTT.

The chain has TRBV6-4 and TRBJ2-3, with TRBD2 identical over 8 bases. The length of the CDR3 is 14 residues. Germline-derived CDR1 and CDR2 are MRHNA and SNTAGT. V was clipped by 4 bases and J by 4 bases; unmatched bases: 4. The CDR3 spells CASSVGAGADTQYF. Written as DNA, the CDR3 is TGTGCCAGCAGTGTAGGAGCGGGGGCAGATACGCAGTATTTT.

V and J are TRBV6-1 and TRBJ2-7; TRBD2 might be the D (6 bases). CDR1 MNHNS and CDR2 SASEGT come from the germline V gene. Trimming removed 4 bases from V and 4 bases from J, with 8 bases in between. The CDR3 has 12 residues. The chain's CDR3 is CASSGLVYEQYF. DNA for the CDR3: TGTGCCAGCAGTGGACTAGTTTACGAGCAGTACTTC.

The rearrangement links TRBV29-1 to TRBJ1-3; no reliable D call. The CDR3 spans 13 residues. Germline V gene sequence: CDR1 SQVTM, CDR2 ANQGSEA. V lost 3 bases to trimming and J lost 0 bases, with 6 bases between them. The CDR3 reads CSVDDYSGNTIYF. Written as DNA, the CDR3 is TGCAGCGTTGATGACTACTCTGGAAACACCATATATTTT.

This clone was counted a single time. The rearrangement uses TRBV7-3 and TRBJ2-1; 13 positions match TRBD2. The CDR3 runs to 15 residues. V dropped 5 bases and J dropped 5; count of bases not matched to a gene: 3. CDR1 and CDR2 (germline): SGHTA, FQGTGA. DNA of the CDR3: TGTGCCAGCAGCCAGGGACTAGCGGGGAACAATGAGCAGTTCTTC. Translation: CASSQGLAGNNEQFF.

J is TRBJ1-1 and V is TRBV18, with 8 bases identical to TRBD1. With V trimmed by 4 bases and J by 1 base, 5 bases remained unmatched. The CDR3 covers 15 residues. The germline gives CDR1 KGHSH, CDR2 LQKENI. CDR3 DNA sequence: TGTGCCAGCTCACTACTCGACAGGGGGAACACTGAAGCTTTCTTT. Translating gives CASSLLDRGNTEAFF.

This clone has a handful of counts. The chain has TRBV5-6 and TRBJ1-5; 7 bases agree with TRBD1. Trimming took 2 bases from V and 0 from J; bases not matched to a gene: 5. There are 16 residues in the CDR3. Looked up from germline, CDR1 is SGHDT and CDR2 is YYEEEE. The CDR3 is CASSLQGQYSNQPQHF. CDR3 coding DNA: TGTGCCAGCAGCTTACAGGGGCAATATAGCAATCAGCCCCAGCATTTT.

This clone has just one count. CDR3 region: CASSSGGTSPTGANVLTF. Written as DNA, the CDR3 is TGCGCCAGCAGCTCCGGTGGGACTAGCCCAACTGGGGCCAACGTCCTGACTTTC. V is TRBV5-1 and J is TRBJ2-6; 9 bases map to TRBD2. Per germline, CDR1 SGHRS and CDR2 YFSETQ. This CDR3 comprises 18 residues. The V gene end was trimmed by 3 bases and the J gene end by 2 bases; junction bases not matched to a gene: 9.

The chain combines TRBV5-1 with TRBJ1-1; 8 nucleotides match TRBD1. The CDR3 runs 15 residues. The germline CDR1 and CDR2 sequences are SGHRS and YFSETQ. Trimming cost V 3 bases and J 0 bases; bases outside gene matches: 4. The CDR3: CASSWTGPMNTEAFF. CDR3 nucleotide sequence: TGCGCCAGCAGCTGGACAGGGCCCATGAACACTGAAGCTTTCTTT.